This entry lists 15 T cell receptor beta chains sequenced from one sample in a study of CD8+ T cells in alopecia areata. Reverse transcribed after extraction, RNA yielded cDNA as the sequencing template. Repertoires were generated with immunoSEQ multiplex PCR, while TCRdb's copy carries only in-frame clones and drops some. The sample carries 87,000 or so clones, about 71% recorded once. Noted treatment: oral pan-JAK inhibitor, 5-10 mg twice daily. The input for sequencing was CD8+ T cells sorted from blood, taken around week 44, from a patient treated with tofacitinib. Receptors originate from a human donor with alopecia areata.

This chain joins TRBV5-6 and TRBJ1-2; TRBD1 aligns across 7 bases. Germline trimming cut 1 base from V and 8 bases from J; bases unmatched to any gene: 8. This CDR3 comprises 14 residues. Germline V gives CDR1 SGHDT, CDR2 YYEEEE. CDR3 protein: CASSLSTGEWGYTF. As DNA, the CDR3 is TGTGCCAGCAGCTTGTCCACAGGGGAATGGGGCTACACCTTC.

This clone was seen more than once but under ten times. This same CDR3 is encoded by further DNA sequences in the sample. V gene TRBV29-1 combines with J gene TRBJ1-5, with D tentatively TRBD1 (6 bases). This CDR3 has 13 residues. The germline V gene encodes CDR1 SQVTM and CDR2 ANQGSEA. V lost 5 bases to trimming and J lost 5 bases, with 13 bases between them. This chain's CDR3 is CSVSRGSDQPQHF. The DNA of the CDR3 is TGCAGCGTTAGTAGGGGGAGCGATCAGCCCCAGCATTTT.

The chain employs TRBV2 and TRBJ2-7, with 10 bases matching TRBD2. CDR1 and CDR2 from the germline V gene are SNHLY and FYNNEI. With V trimmed by 2 bases and J by 7 bases, 8 bases remained unmatched. The CDR3 is made up of 15 amino acids. The CDR3 DNA is TGTGCCAGCAGTGAATGGAGCGGGGGGGCCGGGGAGCAGTACTTC. Residues: CASSEWSGGAGEQYF.

The chain uses TRBV19 and TRBJ2-3; tentative D call: TRBD2 (6 bases). The CDR3 is 16 amino acids. Germline V gives CDR1 LNHDA, CDR2 SQIVND (reference sequence). Trimming took off 4 bases at V and 6 bases at J, with 20 bases between the two ends. The CDR3 loop reads CASSTLAMAPLDTQYF. The CDR3 bases are TGTGCCAGTAGTACTCTAGCGATGGCCCCATTGGATACGCAGTATTTT.

The chain couples TRBV10-3 to TRBJ2-7; 7 nucleotides agree with TRBD1. The CDR3 loop spans 14 amino acids. Trimming removed 0 bases from V and 4 bases from J; junction bases left unmatched: 3. In germline, CDR1 is ENHRY, CDR2 SYGVKD. The CDR3 region has the DNA TGTGCCATCAGTGAGTCGGGACAGAAATACGAGCAGTACTTC. Protein sequence: CAISESGQKYEQYF.

This clone appeared a few times. The chain joins TRBV29-1 to TRBJ2-1; 9 positions agree with TRBD1. Germline CDR1 is SQVTM and CDR2 is ANQGSEA. This CDR3 contains 13 residues. Germline trimming cut 7 bases from V and 9 bases from J; bases unmatched to any gene: 10. The CDR3 here is CSGTNRGQGEQFF. Written as DNA, the CDR3 is TGCAGCGGGACAAACAGGGGGCAAGGTGAGCAGTTCTTC.

V usage is TRBV7-2 and J usage is TRBJ2-3, with D hard to call. The CDR3 loop spans 15 amino acids. The V gene lost 4 bases and the J gene lost 0 bases, with 11 bases spanning the gap. CDR1 and CDR2 (germline): SGHTA, FQGNSA. The CDR3 protein is CASSSMKSSTDTQYF. CDR3 DNA sequence: TGTGCCAGCAGCTCCATGAAGTCTAGCACAGATACGCAGTATTTT.

This clone showed up just a few times. The chain carries TRBV23-1 and TRBJ1-2; D gene ambiguous. TRBV23-1 is given ORF status, its function remaining uncertain. The V end was cut by 4 bases, the J end by 4 bases, with 19 bases between. The length of the CDR3 is 16 residues. The CDR3 region is CASSLPRTLMAYGYTF. In nucleotides, the CDR3 is TGCGCCAGCAGTCTTCCTCGGACCCTGATGGCCTATGGCTACACCTTC.

The chain uses TRBV30 and TRBJ2-1, with 10 bases identical to TRBD1. The CDR3 has 19 amino acids. Losses at the gene ends were 1 base for V and 4 bases for J; bases not matched to a gene: 16. CDR1 is GTSNPN, CDR2 SVGIG, per germline (reference sequence). The CDR3 reads CAWSGYPSTGTGDYNEQFF. The CDR3 bases are TGTGCCTGGAGTGGATATCCGTCGACTGGGACAGGGGATTACAATGAGCAGTTCTTC.

The J gene is TRBJ2-7, the V gene TRBV2, with D unresolved. V dropped 6 bases and J dropped 0 bases, with 12 bases sitting between them. The CDR3 extends over 14 amino acids. The germline CDR1 and CDR2 sequences are SNHLY and FYNNEI. DNA for the CDR3: TGTGCCAGCAGAACGCTGGGCGGCTCCTACGAGCAGTACTTC. Its translation is CASRTLGGSYEQYF.

This clone came up a few times. The chain couples TRBV19 to TRBJ2-2, with 7 bases identical to TRBD1. V dropped 4 bases and J dropped 1; count of bases not matched to a gene: 6. CDR1 and CDR2 from the germline V gene are LNHDA and SQIVND (reference sequence). The CDR3 is made up of 16 amino acids. For the CDR3, the DNA is TGTGCCAGTAGTACAGGGGACAGAGAGAACACCGGGGAGCTGTTTTTT. Its protein product is CASSTGDRENTGELFF.

Turning to this clone: Distinct nucleotide sequences in the sample also encode this CDR3. Here the CDR3 DNA reads TGTGCCTGGAGTGGGAGCTACGAGCAGTACTTC. Protein sequence: CAWSGSYEQYF. The V call is TRBV30, the J call TRBJ2-7; no clear D gene. The ends were cut back, 1 base at V and 3 bases at J, with 4 bases in the middle. The CDR3 totals 11 residues. Germline V lookup: CDR1 GTSNPN, CDR2 SVGIG (reference sequence).

The chain recombines TRBV10-3 with TRBJ2-7; TRBD1 is a possible D gene (5 bases). The V end was cut by 0 bases, the J end by 3 bases, with 30 bases between. The germline V gene encodes CDR1 ENHRY and CDR2 SYGVKD. This CDR3 is built from 21 residues. The CDR3 sequence: CAISESTQVGQQSDNFYEQYF. The CDR3 DNA is TGTGCCATCAGTGAGTCGACTCAGGTGGGGCAGCAAAGTGATAATTTCTACGAGCAGTACTTC.

The rearrangement uses TRBV7-8 and TRBJ2-1; TRBD2 agrees at 16 bases. In germline, CDR1 is SGHVS, CDR2 FQNEAQ. The CDR3 covers 18 residues. V shed 5 bases, J shed 3 bases, and the junction held 7 bases outside the gene matches. DNA for the CDR3: TGTGCCAGCAGCCCGGGACTAGCGGGGGGGCAAATCTACAATGAGCAGTTCTTC. Its translation: CASSPGLAGGQIYNEQFF.

This chain connects TRBV4-1 to TRBJ2-3; D gene ambiguous. The CDR3 spans 16 residues. Trimming removed 0 bases at V and 4 bases at J, with 14 bases between. Germline V gene sequence: CDR1 MGHRA, CDR2 YSYEKL. CDR3 protein: CASSQDARPSADTQYF. Here the CDR3 DNA reads TGCGCCAGCAGCCAAGACGCTCGTCCGTCAGCAGATACGCAGTATTTT.